The 14 T cell receptor beta chains reported below all come from one sample, sequenced in a study of T cell changes during pregnancy in multiple sclerosis. Profiled with immunoSEQ multiplex PCR; TCRdb holds only in-frame clones, not every one. The table shows 20,000 to 25,000 clones, with around four fifths occurring only once. The sequencing here drew on CD8+ T cells from peripheral blood mononuclear cells, taken in the first trimester of pregnancy. These receptors were collected from a female donor in good health, enrolled as a control in a pregnancy study.

The V call is TRBV7-2, the J call TRBJ2-7, with D perhaps matching TRBD1 (7 bases). V lost 5 bases and J lost 3, with 14 bases in between. CDR3 length: 14 amino acids. Germline V gene data show CDR1 as SGHTA and CDR2 as FQGNSA. CDR3 nucleotide sequence: TGTGCCAGCAGCGAACAGGGGACTCACTACGAGCAGTACTTC. Its protein is CASSEQGTHYEQYF.

The V call is TRBV29-1, the J call TRBJ1-2; 12 positions match TRBD1. Germline trimming cut 3 bases from V and 4 bases from J; bases unmatched to any gene: 6. The germline V gene has CDR1 SQVTM and CDR2 ANQGSEA. This CDR3 comprises 15 residues. The CDR3 nucleotides read TGCAGCGTTGATCCCCGGGACAGGGGGCTCTATGGCTACACCTTC. This codes for CSVDPRDRGLYGYTF.

This clone was seen once. This chain connects TRBV11-1 to TRBJ1-4, with D unresolved. Trimming removed 3 bases at V and 3 bases at J, with 5 bases between. Germline V lookup: CDR1 SGHAT, CDR2 FQDESV (reference sequence). The CDR3 is 13 residues long. CDR3 DNA: TGTGCCAGCAGCTTGGGCCCTAATGAAAAACTGTTTTTT. This encodes CASSLGPNEKLFF.

The J gene is TRBJ2-4, the V gene TRBV28; weak D call: TRBD1 (6 bases). Deletions cut 5 bases from V and 5 bases from J, with 10 bases between. CDR1 and CDR2 from the germline V gene are MDHEN and SYDVKM. CDR3 length equals 13 residues. The CDR3 is CASSEGGQNIQYF. The CDR3 DNA is TGTGCCAGCAGTGAAGGGGGACAAAACATTCAGTACTTC.

This chain joins TRBV28 and TRBJ1-2; D remains unclear. Deletions cut 1 base from V and 1 base from J, with 10 bases between. This CDR3 is built from 15 residues. Germline lookup yields CDR1 MDHEN and CDR2 SYDVKM. The CDR3 spells CASSLLGIHNYGYTF. CDR3 in DNA: TGTGCCAGCAGTTTATTGGGCATCCATAACTATGGCTACACCTTC.

The gene calls are TRBV28 and TRBJ2-6; D not certain. V was trimmed by 9 bases and J by 1 base, leaving 10 bases between them. This CDR3 is 14 amino acids long. Germline V gives CDR1 MDHEN, CDR2 SYDVKM. The CDR3 sequence is CASSGLSGANVLTF. CDR3 nucleotide sequence: TGTGCCAGTAGTGGGCTATCTGGGGCCAACGTCCTGACTTTC.

The chain uses TRBV6-1 and TRBJ1-2; 9 bases are a match to TRBD1. Germline V lookup: CDR1 MNHNS, CDR2 SASEGT. V lost 8 bases to trimming and J lost 2 bases; unmatched junction nucleotides: 0. The CDR3 is 12 amino acids. CDR3 sequence (DNA): TGTGCCAGCGGGACAGGGAACTATGGCTACACCTTC. Its protein product is CASGTGNYGYTF.

The chain employs TRBV4-3 and TRBJ2-3; 8 bases match TRBD2. The trim removed 0 bases at V and 0 bases at J, leaving 5 bases unmatched. This CDR3 spans 17 amino acids. From germline, CDR1 is LGHNA and CDR2 YSLEER. This chain's CDR3 is CASSQDLAGHSTDTQYF. For the CDR3, the DNA is TGCGCCAGCAGCCAAGATCTAGCGGGCCATAGCACAGATACGCAGTATTTT.

This clone has only one observation. This sequence joins TRBV30 and TRBJ2-2; D might be TRBD1 (6 bases). Per germline, CDR1 GTSNPN and CDR2 SVGIG (reference sequence). The germline V and J ends were trimmed by 1 base and 6 bases, with 9 bases remaining between them. The CDR3 is 13 residues long. The CDR3 coding sequence is TGTGCCTGGAGTGACCAGGGGCCCGGGGAGCTGTTTTTT. It translates to CAWSDQGPGELFF.

The genes are TRBV28 and TRBJ1-2; 7 bases align to TRBD1. The CDR3 totals 16 residues. The germline V gene has CDR1 MDHEN and CDR2 SYDVKM. Trimming took 3 bases from V and 5 from J; bases not matched to a gene: 12. The CDR3 region has the DNA TGTGCCAGCAGTTTGACCGAACCGGGACAGAGGTATGGCTACACCTTC. Its protein product is CASSLTEPGQRYGYTF.

The chain uses TRBV9 and TRBJ2-1; TRBD2 is a possible D gene (7 bases). CDR1 is SGDLS, CDR2 YYNGEE, per germline. Trimming took 3 bases from V and 5 from J, leaving 18 bases between them. The CDR3 has 16 amino acids. The CDR3: CASSEKGGEPNNEQFF. CDR3 sequence (DNA): TGTGCCAGCAGCGAAAAAGGGGGGGAGCCAAACAATGAGCAGTTCTTC.

This chain links TRBV27 with TRBJ2-7; TRBD1 matches 8 bases. The CDR3 spans 15 residues. The germline V gene encodes CDR1 MNHEY and CDR2 SMNVEV (reference sequence). With 10 bases clipped from V and 3 bases from J, the junction kept 14 bases outside the gene matches. Here the CDR3 DNA reads TGTGCCACCCTTGGGACAGGTCCTAGGGGCTACGAGCAGTACTTC. It encodes CATLGTGPRGYEQYF.

This clone came up a few times. The chain combines TRBV19 with TRBJ1-1; the match to TRBD1 covers 8 bases. CDR1 and CDR2 (germline): LNHDA, SQIVND (reference sequence). V trimming: 3 bases; J trimming: 4 bases; junction bases outside the gene matches: 4. This CDR3 has 14 residues. The CDR3 sequence: CASSIQGAFTEAFF. The CDR3 bases are TGTGCCAGTAGTATTCAGGGGGCGTTCACTGAAGCTTTCTTT. The whole variable domain, remainder taken from reference TRBV19 and TRBJ1-1, is DGGITQSPKYLFRKEGQNVTLSCEQNLNHDAMYWYRQDPGQGLRLIYYSQIVNDFQKGDIAEGYSVSREKKESFPLTVTSAQKNPTAFYLCASSIQGAFTEAFFGQGTRLTVV.

This clone occurred a few times. The genes are TRBV7-3 and TRBJ2-1, with D uncertain. Trimming cost V 4 bases and J 10 bases, with 17 bases left between them. This CDR3 spans 14 amino acids. CDR1 is SGHTA and CDR2 is FQGTGA in the germline V gene. Written as DNA, the CDR3 is TGTGCCAGCAGCTCTGGCGCGTTCGGAGCGGAGCAGTTCTTC. It specifies CASSSGAFGAEQFF.